This record concerns one T cell receptor beta chain sequence. Some clones are missing from TCRdb's copy, which holds only in-frame ones; the method was immunoSEQ multiplex PCR. This sample yields approximately 490,000 clones, of which around 87% are seen a single time; around 0.7% belongs to the top ten. The trim removed 7 bases at V and 7 bases at J, leaving 7 bases unmatched. This CDR3 is built from 14 residues. CDR1 and CDR2 (germline): MNHEY, SVGAGI. Recovered Cohort 3 donors showed two negative PCRs, clearance, or symptom resolution. This sample is part of a study of blood T cell repertoires in COVID-19. Study in general: COVID-19 samples from acute and convalescent phases originated in the United States, Italy and Spain.

This sequence originates from a woman younger than 35 who had recovered from COVID-19. The sequenced material came from PBMCs or T cells enriched from blood (not recorded which). The chain carries TRBV6-5 and TRBJ1-6; 7 bases match TRBD1. The CDR3 DNA reads as TGTGCCAGCACTAAAGACAGGGTAAATTCACCCCTCCACTTT. Protein sequence: CASTKDRVNSPLHF.